The present T cell receptor (beta chain) was sequenced within a study of T cell responses to AZD1222 COVID-19 vaccine. Study conclusions and caveats: Seropositive status at baseline applied to only five to seven AZD1222 recipients. Spike was spanned by vaccine-associated CD4 TCRs, which were dominant at 160-218 and 743-854. Mostly white British, mostly female donors; authors suggested clonal diversity may be underestimated. Nearly half of spike-specific TCRs reportedly target variant regions that are unmutated in the B.1.351 and B.1.1.7 variants.

The table came from immunoSEQ multiplex PCR; TCRdb's copy has only in-frame clones and leaves some out. The sample records more than 85,000 clones, around 90% being singletons. Per the germline V gene, CDR1 is SGHTA and CDR2 is FQGNSA. V was clipped by 5 bases and J by 0 bases; unmatched bases: 6. The CDR3 sequence is 15 residues long. On this clone: Its target is not known.

The chain joins TRBV7-2 to TRBJ2-7; 8 nucleotides match TRBD1. The sample was peripheral blood, taken on day 0 of AZD1222 vaccination. The receptor's source is an adult in good health. The CDR3 nucleotides are TGTGCCAGCAGCAATTCGGGACAGGTCTCCTACGAGCAGTACTTC. Protein product: CASSNSGQVSYEQYF. The full variable domain, with the rest looked up from reference TRBV7-2 and TRBJ2-7, is GAGVSQSPSNKVTEKGKDVELRCDPISGHTALYWYRQSLGQGLEFLIYFQGNSAPDKSGLPSDRFSAERTGGSVSTLTIQRTQQEDSAVYLCASSNSGQVSYEQYFGPGTRLTVT.